The rows below give T cell receptor beta chains drawn from one sample of a study of blood T cells in healthy people across ages. TCRdb re-derived calls from the 5' RACE reads in MiXCR, one entry per CDR3 protein. The data show hundreds of thousands of distinct CDR3 sequences, 55% to 70% seen once. Sequencing input: blood. These receptors were obtained from a man in his thirties or forties in good health. CDR3s include the opening cysteine and the closing phenylalanine or tryptophan. The D gene is left open where the match is weak. Rows may omit the clone size; those that give it use once, few, many or a size class.

j_call | v_call | d_call | clone_size | cdr3_nt | cdr3_aa
TRBJ2-3 | TRBV10-3 | TRBD1 | NA | TGTGCCATCACTCCGACAGGGGCCACAGATACGCAGTATTTT | CAITPTGATDTQYF
TRBJ2-1 | TRBV6-2/TRBV6-3 | TRBD2 | NA | TGTGCCAGCAGCCTCGGGCTAGCGGGGGGCTACAATGAGCAGTTCTTC | CASSLGLAGGYNEQFF
TRBJ2-1 | TRBV11-2 | NA | NA | TGTGCCAGCAGCTACCCAGCTACCAGCTCCTACAATGAGCAGTTCTTC | CASSYPATSSYNEQFF
TRBJ2-5 | TRBV25-1 | TRBD2 | NA | TGTGCCAGCAGTGAAGGGCGGGGGGAAGGGAGCGAGACCCAGTACTTC | CASSEGRGEGSETQYF
TRBJ1-2 | TRBV12-5 | NA | NA | TGTGCTAGTGGTTTGGTACAAGACAGATTGAATGGCTACACCTTC | CASGLVQDRLNGYTF
TRBJ2-7 | TRBV20-1 | TRBD2 | few | TGCAGTGCTAATGCCCTGGGACTAGCGAAGTACGAGCAGTACTTC | CSANALGLAKYEQYF
TRBJ2-5 | TRBV20-1 | NA | few | TGCAGTGCCGCTACTGACTCTTTATCGGAGACCCAGTACTTC | CSAATDSLSETQYF
TRBJ2-5 | TRBV3-1 | NA | NA | TGTGCCAGCAGCCAAGTGCCGATAGGGACCCAGTACTTC | CASSQVPIGTQYF
TRBJ1-5 | TRBV20-1 | TRBD1 | NA | TGCAGTGCTAGAGGGGGGGACAGGGCTCAGCCCCAGCATTTT | CSARGGDRAQPQHF
TRBJ1-1 | TRBV7-2 | NA | NA | TGTGCCAGCAGCTTAAACCCAGGGTATACTGAAGCTTTCTTT | CASSLNPGYTEAFF
TRBJ2-7 | TRBV29-1 | TRBD2 | few | TGCAGCGTGACGACTAGCCGTCCCTACGAGCAGTACTTC | CSVTTSRPYEQYF
TRBJ2-4 | TRBV20-1 | NA | NA | TGCAGTGCTAGAAACAGCGAGAATAAAAACATTCAGTACTTC | CSARNSENKNIQYF
TRBJ2-3 | TRBV2 | TRBD2 | NA | TGTGCCAGCAGTGGAAGTAGCGGGAGGGCCGTAGATACGCAGTATTTT | CASSGSSGRAVDTQYF
TRBJ2-7 | TRBV7-2 | NA | NA | TGTGCCAGCAGCGTGGACAGCTACTACGAGCAGTACTTC | CASSVDSYYEQYF
TRBJ2-5 | TRBV3-1 | NA | few | TGTGCCAGCAGCCAGCCGGGGACCCAGTACTTC | CASSQPGTQYF
TRBJ2-1 | TRBV27 | TRBD2 | once | TGTGCCAGCAGCCGGTCCGGGGAGGGAGGGCCCAATGAGCAGTTCTTC | CASSRSGEGGPNEQFF
TRBJ2-1 | TRBV4-2 | NA | NA | TGTGCCAGCAACCGTGCGGGCAATGAGCAGTTCTTC | CASNRAGNEQFF
TRBJ2-5 | TRBV10-3 | TRBD2 | NA | TGTGCCATCGAATCGGCCCCCCCAGGACTAGCGGGAGAGACCCAGTACTTC | CAIESAPPGLAGETQYF
TRBJ2-1 | TRBV7-2 | TRBD1 | NA | TGTGCCAGCAGCTTAGTATCCAGGGGGCGCCTTAGCAATGAGCAGTTCTTC | CASSLVSRGRLSNEQFF
TRBJ2-7 | TRBV28 | NA | NA | TGTGCCAGCAGTTTGGTGGGTGTAGGGGGGTTTGGATACGAGCAGTACTTC | CASSLVGVGGFGYEQYF
TRBJ2-5 | TRBV10-3 | NA | NA | TGTGCCATCAGTGGGGACACACAGGGAAAAGAGACCCAGTACTTC | CAISGDTQGKETQYF
TRBJ1-1 | TRBV10-3 | NA | NA | TGTGCCATCAGGCAGGAGAACACTGAAGCTTTCTTT | CAIRQENTEAFF
TRBJ2-7 | TRBV20-1 | TRBD2 | NA | TGCAGTGCCGCCCGGGGGAGGGGTTACGAGCAGTACTTC | CSAARGRGYEQYF
TRBJ1-2 | TRBV5-1 | NA | NA | TGCGCCAGCAGCTTGGCAACGACCAACTATGGCTACACCTTC | CASSLATTNYGYTF
TRBJ2-1 | TRBV20-1 | NA | NA | TGCAGTGCTAGATCTGCGAGCTCCTACAATGAGCAGTTCTTC | CSARSASSYNEQFF
TRBJ2-3 | TRBV7-2 | NA | few | TGTGCCAGCAGCTTAGTTCAGGCGACCACAGATACGCAGTATTTT | CASSLVQATTDTQYF